The next 5 T cell receptor beta chains were all read from a single sample in a study of blood T cell repertoires in COVID-19. The assay was immunoSEQ multiplex PCR, and TCRdb's table has in-frame clones only and misses some. The sample holds 150,000 to 200,000 clones; over 80% are singletons and the top ten take 13%. Sequencing input: PBMCs or T cells enriched from blood (not recorded which). The receptors originated from a woman aged 60-70 years who had recovered from COVID-19.

This chain connects TRBV12-3 or TRBV12-4 to TRBJ1-6; a possible D gene is TRBD1 (6 bases). The ends were cut back, 3 bases at V and 11 bases at J, with 8 bases in the middle. The length of the CDR3 is 12 residues. The CDR3, as DNA: TGTGCCAGCAGTTTTCCAGGGGCACCCCTCCACTTT. This translates into CASSFPGAPLHF.

The chain couples TRBV2 to TRBJ1-1; no reliable D call. The CDR3 runs to 14 residues. Germline values: CDR1 SNHLY, CDR2 FYNNEI. V lost 3 bases and J lost 6, with 14 bases in between. The CDR3 region has the DNA TGTGCCAGCAGTGAGATTGTGGTAGTCTCTGAAGCTTTCTTT. Its translation is CASSEIVVVSEAFF.

This sequence joins TRBV4-1 and TRBJ1-2, with TRBD1 matching over 8 bases. V was pared by 8 bases and J by 8 bases, with 16 bases of the junction left unmatched. The CDR3 is 15 amino acids. Germline V gene lookup returns CDR1 MGHRA and CDR2 YSYEKL. The chain's CDR3 is CASGFSGQGMGGYTF. The CDR3 DNA reads TGCGCCAGCGGTTTTTCTGGACAGGGTATGGGGGGCTACACCTTC.

The V gene is TRBV2, the J gene TRBJ1-1, with D unresolved. Germline V gene sequence: CDR1 SNHLY, CDR2 FYNNEI. There are 13 residues in the CDR3. The germline V and J ends were trimmed by 8 bases and 0 bases, with 10 bases remaining between them. CDR3 amino acids: CASRSSMNTEAFF. For the CDR3, the DNA is TGTGCCAGCCGGAGCAGTATGAACACTGAAGCTTTCTTT.

V gene TRBV5-1 combines with J gene TRBJ2-1; 11 bases are a match to TRBD2. Germline assignment: CDR1 SGHRS and CDR2 YFSETQ. The CDR3 is made up of 15 amino acids. Trimming cost V 0 bases and J 7 bases; bases outside gene matches: 3. The CDR3 region is CASSLGSGGANEQFF. DNA for the CDR3: TGCGCCAGCAGCTTGGGTAGCGGGGGGGCGAATGAGCAGTTCTTC.